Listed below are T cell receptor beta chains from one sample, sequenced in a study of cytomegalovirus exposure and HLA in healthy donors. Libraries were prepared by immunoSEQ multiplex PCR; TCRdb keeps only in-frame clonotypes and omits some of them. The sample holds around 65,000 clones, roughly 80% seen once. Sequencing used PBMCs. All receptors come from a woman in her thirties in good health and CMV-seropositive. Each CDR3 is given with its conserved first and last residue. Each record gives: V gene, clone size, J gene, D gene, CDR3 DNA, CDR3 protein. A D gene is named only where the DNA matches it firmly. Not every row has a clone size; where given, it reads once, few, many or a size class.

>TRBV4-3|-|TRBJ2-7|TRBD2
TGCGCCAGCAGCCAAGTTATAGCGGGCGCCTACGAGCAGTACTTC
CASSQVIAGAYEQYF
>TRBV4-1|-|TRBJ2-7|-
TGCGCCAGCAGCCAAGCAGGGACTCCGGACTACGAGCAGTACTTC
CASSQAGTPDYEQYF
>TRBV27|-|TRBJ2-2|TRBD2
TGTGCCAGCTCATTATTTCCTGGGGCTAGCGGGAGGGTCCTGGCGCGCACCGGGGAGCTGTTTTTT
CASSLFPGASGRVLARTGELFF
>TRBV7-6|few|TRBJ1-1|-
TGTGCCAGCAGCAGGTCAGGGACTGAAGCTTTCTTT
CASSRSGTEAFF
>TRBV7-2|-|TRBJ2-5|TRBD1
TGTGCCAGCAGCTCCAGGGGGCCGAGGGAGACCCAGTACTTC
CASSSRGPRETQYF
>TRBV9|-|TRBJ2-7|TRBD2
TGTGCCAGCAGCGTAGGAGCTAGCGGGAGCACCTACGAGCAGTACTTC
CASSVGASGSTYEQYF
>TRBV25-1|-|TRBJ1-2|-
TGTGCCAGCAGCCGGGGGAGAAGCTACACCTTC
CASSRGRSYTF
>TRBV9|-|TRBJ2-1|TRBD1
TGTGCCAGCAGCGCACAGGGGCGGGTGAATGAGCAGTTCTTC
CASSAQGRVNEQFF
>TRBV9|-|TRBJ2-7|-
TGTGCCAGCAGCGAGGGGGACTCCTACGAGCAGTACTTC
CASSEGDSYEQYF
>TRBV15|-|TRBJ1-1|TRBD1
TGTGCCACCACCCTAGGACAGGGGAGCACTGAAGCTTTCTTT
CATTLGQGSTEAFF
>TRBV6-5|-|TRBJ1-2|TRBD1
TGTGCCAGCAGTTACCCGATTGGGGGACAGGGTGATGGCTACACCTTC
CASSYPIGGQGDGYTF
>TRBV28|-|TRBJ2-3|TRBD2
TGTGCCAGCACCCCACTAGCGGGAGGTCCGAATACGCAGTATTTT
CASTPLAGGPNTQYF
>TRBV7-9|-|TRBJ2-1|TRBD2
TGTGCCAGCAGCTTATTAGGGACTAGCGGTCTTAGATCCTACAATGAGCAGTTCTTC
CASSLLGTSGLRSYNEQFF